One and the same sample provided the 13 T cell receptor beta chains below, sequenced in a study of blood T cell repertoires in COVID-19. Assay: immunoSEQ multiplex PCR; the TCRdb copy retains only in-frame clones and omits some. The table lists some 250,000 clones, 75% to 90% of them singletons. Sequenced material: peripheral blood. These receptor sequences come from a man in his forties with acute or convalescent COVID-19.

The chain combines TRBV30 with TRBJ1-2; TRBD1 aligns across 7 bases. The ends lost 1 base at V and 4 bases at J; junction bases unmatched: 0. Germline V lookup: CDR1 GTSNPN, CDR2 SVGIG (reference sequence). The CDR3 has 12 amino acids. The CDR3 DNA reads TGTGCCTGGAGTGGACAGGGCTATGGCTACACCTTC. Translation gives CAWSGQGYGYTF.

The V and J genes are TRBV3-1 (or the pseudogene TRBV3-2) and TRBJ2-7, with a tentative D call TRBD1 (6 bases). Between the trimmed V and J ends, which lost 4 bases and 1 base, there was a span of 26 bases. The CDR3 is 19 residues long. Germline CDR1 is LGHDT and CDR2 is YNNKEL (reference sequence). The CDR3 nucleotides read TGTGCCAGCAGCCCCCGAAGGGGGAATGGAGTGTCTATATCCTACGAGCAGTACTTC. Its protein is CASSPRRGNGVSISYEQYF.

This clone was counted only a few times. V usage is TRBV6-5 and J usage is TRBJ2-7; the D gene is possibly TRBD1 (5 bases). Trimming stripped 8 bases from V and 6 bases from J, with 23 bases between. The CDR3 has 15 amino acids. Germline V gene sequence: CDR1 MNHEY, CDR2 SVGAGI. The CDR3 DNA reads TGTGCCAGCTCCTTCTTAGGGGCTACCGTAGGCGAGCAGTACTTC. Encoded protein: CASSFLGATVGEQYF.

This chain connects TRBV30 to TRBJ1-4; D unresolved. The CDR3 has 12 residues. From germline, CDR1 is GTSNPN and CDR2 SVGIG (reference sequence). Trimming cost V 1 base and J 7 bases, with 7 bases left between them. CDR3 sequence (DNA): TGTGCCTGGAGTGGGAGGGCTGAAAAACTGTTTTTT. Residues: CAWSGRAEKLFF. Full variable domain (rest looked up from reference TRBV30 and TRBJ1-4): SQTIHQWPATLVQPVGSPLSLECTVEGTSNPNLYWYRQAAGRGLQLLFYSVGIGQISSEVPQNLSASRPQDRQFILSSKKLLLSDSGFYLCAWSGRAEKLFFGSGTQLSVL.

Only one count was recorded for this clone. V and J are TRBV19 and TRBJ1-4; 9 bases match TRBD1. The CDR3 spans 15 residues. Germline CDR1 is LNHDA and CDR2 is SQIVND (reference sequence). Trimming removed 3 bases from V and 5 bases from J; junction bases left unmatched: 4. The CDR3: CASSILGQGNEKLFF. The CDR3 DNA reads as TGTGCCAGTAGTATCCTGGGACAGGGAAATGAAAAACTGTTTTTT. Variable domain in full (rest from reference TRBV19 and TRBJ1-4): DGGITQSPKYLFRKEGQNVTLSCEQNLNHDAMYWYRQDPGQGLRLIYYSQIVNDFQKGDIAEGYSVSREKKESFPLTVTSAQKNPTAFYLCASSILGQGNEKLFFGSGTQLSVL.

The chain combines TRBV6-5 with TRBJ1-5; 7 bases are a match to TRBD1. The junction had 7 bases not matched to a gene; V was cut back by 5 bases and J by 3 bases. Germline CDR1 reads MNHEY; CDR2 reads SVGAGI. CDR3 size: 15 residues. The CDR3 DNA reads TGTGCCAGCAGTAGGACAGGAGGGTCCAATCAGCCCCAGCATTTT. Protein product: CASSRTGGSNQPQHF.

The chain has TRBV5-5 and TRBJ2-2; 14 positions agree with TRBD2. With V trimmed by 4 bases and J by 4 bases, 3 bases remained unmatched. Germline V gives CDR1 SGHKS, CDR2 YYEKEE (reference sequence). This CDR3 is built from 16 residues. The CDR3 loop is CASSGTSGSITGELFF. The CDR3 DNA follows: TGTGCCAGCAGCGGGACTAGCGGGAGTATCACCGGGGAGCTGTTTTTT. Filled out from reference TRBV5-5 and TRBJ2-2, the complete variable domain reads DAGVTQSPTHLIKTRGQQVTLRCSPISGHKSVSWYQQVLGQGPQFIFQYYEKEERGRGNFPDRFSARQFPNYSSELNVNALLLGDSALYLCASSGTSGSITGELFFGEGSRLTVL.

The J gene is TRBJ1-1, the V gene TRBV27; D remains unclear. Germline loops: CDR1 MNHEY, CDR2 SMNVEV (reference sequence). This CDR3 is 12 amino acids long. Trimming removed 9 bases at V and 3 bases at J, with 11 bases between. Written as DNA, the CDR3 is TGTGCCAGTGGTCATGCGTACACTGAAGCTTTCTTT. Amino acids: CASGHAYTEAFF.

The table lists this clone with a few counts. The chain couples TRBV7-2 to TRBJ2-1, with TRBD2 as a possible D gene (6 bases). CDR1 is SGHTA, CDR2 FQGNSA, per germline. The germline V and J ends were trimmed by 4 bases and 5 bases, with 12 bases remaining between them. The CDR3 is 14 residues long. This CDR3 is CASSSPGVHNEQFF. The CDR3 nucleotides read TGTGCCAGCAGCTCGCCGGGAGTTCACAATGAGCAGTTCTTC.

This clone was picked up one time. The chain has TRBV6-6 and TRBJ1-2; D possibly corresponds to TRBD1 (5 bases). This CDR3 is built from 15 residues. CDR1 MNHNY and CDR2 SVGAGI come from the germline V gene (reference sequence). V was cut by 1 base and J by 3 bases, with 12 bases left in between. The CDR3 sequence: CASSYYDSTDYGYTF. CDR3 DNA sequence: TGTGCCAGCAGTTACTACGACAGTACGGACTATGGCTACACCTTC.

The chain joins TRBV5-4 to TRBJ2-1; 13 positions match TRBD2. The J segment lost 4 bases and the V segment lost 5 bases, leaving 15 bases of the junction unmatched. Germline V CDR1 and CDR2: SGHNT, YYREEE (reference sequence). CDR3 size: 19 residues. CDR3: CASSRLGTSGTGGYNEQFF. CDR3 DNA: TGTGCCAGCAGTCGCCTCGGGACTAGCGGGACCGGGGGGTACAATGAGCAGTTCTTC.

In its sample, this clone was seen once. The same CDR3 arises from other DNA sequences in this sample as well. As DNA, the CDR3 is TGTGCCAGCAGCCCTCAGGGGAACTATGGCTACACCTTC. This translates into CASSPQGNYGYTF. The genes are TRBV7-2 and TRBJ1-2, with TRBD1 as a possible D gene (6 bases). CDR3 length: 13 amino acids. Germline CDR1 SGHTA, CDR2 FQGNSA. V lost 5 bases to trimming and J lost 2 bases, with 9 bases between them.

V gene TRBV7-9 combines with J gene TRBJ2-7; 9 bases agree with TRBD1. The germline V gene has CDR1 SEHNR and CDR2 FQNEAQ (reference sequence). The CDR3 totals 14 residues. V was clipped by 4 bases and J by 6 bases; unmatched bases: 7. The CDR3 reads CASSSLGQGVEQYF. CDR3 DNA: TGTGCCAGCAGCTCCCTGGGACAGGGCGTCGAGCAGTACTTC. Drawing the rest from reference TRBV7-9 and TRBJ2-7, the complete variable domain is DTGVSQNPRHKITKRGQNVTFRCDPISEHNRLYWYRQTLGQGPEFLTYFQNEAQLEKSRLLSDRFSAERPKGSFSTLEIQRTEQGDSAMYLCASSSLGQGVEQYFGPGTRLTVT.